This T cell receptor (beta chain) emerged from a study of shared clonotypes between healthy human individuals. Study at large: Donors were a couple of women and a few men aged 18 to 49.

Naivety among CD8 cells was defined by CD45RO negativity and positive CCR7 selection, thereby excluding terminally differentiated effector memory CD45RA+ cells. Germline CDR1 SGHTA, CDR2 FQGNSA. The CDR3 runs to 14 residues. V shed 5 bases and J shed 3 bases, with 11 bases lying between them. Measured with immunoSEQ multiplex PCR; TCRdb has only the in-frame clones, and not every one. The sample gives some 1,900,000 clones, roughly 94% of which show up once; more than 0.9% is in the top ten. The chain combines TRBV7-2 with TRBJ1-5; perhaps TRBD1 as D (6 bases). The sequenced material came from naive CD8+ T cells sorted from blood. The source of this sequence is a man younger than 35 in good health. The CDR3: CASSATGSNQPQHF. In nucleotides, the CDR3 is TGTGCCAGCAGCGCAACAGGGTCCAATCAGCCCCAGCATTTT.